The 24 T cell receptor beta chains presented below share a single source sample, sequenced in a study of cytomegalovirus exposure and HLA in healthy donors. A multiplex PCR was run with 60 Vbeta primers and 13 Jbeta primers. Data came from immunoSEQ multiplex PCR; TCRdb stores just in-frame clones and leaves some out. The repertoire holds roughly 200,000 clones, with 80% to 90% as singletons. Source material: PBMCs. These receptors were taken from a man aged 25-40 years in good health and CMV-seronegative.

This chain links TRBV7-3 with TRBJ1-1; possibly TRBD1 for D (5 bases). Germline V gives CDR1 SGHTA, CDR2 FQGTGA. The V and J ends lost 4 bases and 5 bases respectively, with 14 bases between them. CDR3 length equals 14 residues. The CDR3 is CASSSTGPGTEAFF. In DNA form, the CDR3 reads TGTGCCAGCAGCTCTACAGGCCCGGGTACTGAAGCTTTCTTT.

The table lists this clone with a count of one. The chain couples TRBV28 to TRBJ2-7, with D perhaps TRBD2 (6 bases). The CDR3 extends over 15 amino acids. Trimming cost V 5 bases and J 0 bases, with 14 bases left between them. CDR1 is MDHEN, CDR2 SYDVKM, per germline. This CDR3 is CASSMGLPSSYEQYF. The CDR3 region has the DNA TGTGCCAGCAGTATGGGACTCCCGAGCTCCTACGAGCAGTACTTC.

The rearrangement links TRBV7-8 to TRBJ1-2; 8 bases agree with TRBD1. The CDR3 has 16 amino acids. Per the germline V gene, CDR1 is SGHVS and CDR2 is FQNEAQ. V lost 1 base and J lost 8; bases outside the gene matches: 12. For the CDR3, the DNA is TGTGCCAGCAGCTTAGTTGGGCCAGGGGGCGCACAGGGCTACACCTTC. This sequence encodes CASSLVGPGGAQGYTF.

The chain is built from TRBV29-1 and TRBJ2-7, with TRBD1 matching 9 bases. Germline trimming cut 7 bases from V and 1 base from J; bases unmatched to any gene: 5. Germline V gene lookup returns CDR1 SQVTM and CDR2 ANQGSEA. CDR3 length: 13 residues. CDR3 sequence reads: CSARQGGSYEQYF. CDR3 DNA: TGCAGCGCCCGACAGGGGGGATCCTACGAGCAGTACTTC.

The chain links TRBV6-6 to TRBJ2-7; no firm D call. The CDR3 has 13 residues. Deletions cut 4 bases from V and 1 base from J, with 8 bases between. Germline CDR1 and CDR2: MNHNY and SVGAGI (reference sequence). The CDR3 loop reads CASSLARSYEQYF. The CDR3 region has the DNA TGTGCCAGCAGTTTGGCCCGATCCTACGAGCAGTACTTC.

This chain connects TRBV6-1 to TRBJ2-3; 7 bases fit TRBD1. The J segment lost 6 bases and the V segment lost 4 bases, leaving 10 bases of the junction unmatched. CDR1 is MNHNS, CDR2 SASEGT, per germline. The length of the CDR3 is 15 residues. This CDR3 reads CASSALQGVADTQYF. As DNA, the CDR3 is TGTGCCAGCAGTGCCTTGCAGGGGGTAGCGGATACGCAGTATTTT.

The DNA of the CDR3 is TGCGCCAGCAGCGCCTTACCTCCCGGGACAGGGGATGGCTACACCTTC. Encoded protein: CASSALPPGTGDGYTF. The rearrangement joins TRBV5-1 to TRBJ1-2, with 10 bases that match TRBD1. J gave up 6 bases and V 4 bases, and 12 bases lay outside the gene matches. Germline V CDR1 and CDR2: SGHRS, YFSETQ. CDR3 length equals 16 residues.

This rearrangement joins TRBV11-2 to TRBJ2-2; D is perhaps TRBD1 (7 bases). The V end lost 5 bases, the J end lost 7 bases, and 17 bases lay between the germline ends. The germline V gene has CDR1 SGHAT and CDR2 FQNNGV. The CDR3 consists of 15 residues. The CDR3: CASSPSTGRNGELFF. The CDR3 nucleotides read TGTGCCAGCAGCCCATCGACAGGGAGGAACGGGGAGCTGTTTTTT.

The genes are TRBV13 and TRBJ1-5; 7 bases match TRBD1. The V gene end was trimmed by 5 bases and the J gene end by 6 bases; junction bases not matched to a gene: 7. The CDR3 is 14 residues long. The V gene's germline CDR1 is PRHDT and CDR2 FYEKMQ (reference sequence). The CDR3 nucleotides are TGTGCCAGCAGCCGCACAGGGGATAGTCAGCCCCAGCATTTT. Translation: CASSRTGDSQPQHF.

The chain carries TRBV4-1 and TRBJ2-7; 8 bases match TRBD2. The CDR3 length is 15 residues. Germline CDR1 reads MGHRA; CDR2 reads YSYEKL. The V segment lost 0 bases and the J segment 7 bases; nucleotides outside the gene matches: 8. The CDR3 spells CASSQETGGALEQYF. CDR3 DNA: TGCGCCAGCAGCCAAGAAACCGGGGGGGCCCTAGAGCAGTACTTC.

Only one count was recorded for this clone. The chain couples TRBV19 to TRBJ1-5; D may be TRBD1 (5 bases). The CDR3 extends over 12 amino acids. Deletions cut 5 bases from V and 7 bases from J, with 9 bases between. Germline-derived CDR1 and CDR2 are LNHDA and SQIVND (reference sequence). This chain's CDR3 is CASSSGYQPQHF. The CDR3 DNA is TGTGCCAGTAGTTCAGGGTACCAGCCCCAGCATTTT. The full variable domain, rest sourced from reference TRBV19 and TRBJ1-5, is DGGITQSPKYLFRKEGQNVTLSCEQNLNHDAMYWYRQDPGQGLRLIYYSQIVNDFQKGDIAEGYSVSREKKESFPLTVTSAQKNPTAFYLCASSSGYQPQHFGDGTRLSIL.

This clone turned up a few times. This chain joins TRBV19 and TRBJ1-2, with TRBD1 as a possible D gene (5 bases). The germline V and J ends were trimmed by 6 bases and 7 bases, with 15 bases remaining between them. The CDR3 spans 13 residues. Germline values: CDR1 LNHDA, CDR2 SQIVND (reference sequence). In DNA, the CDR3 is TGTGCCAGTAGGGACCCGGGGGAGGCTGGCTACACCTTC. Its protein is CASRDPGEAGYTF.

This clone was counted a single time. The gene calls are TRBV7-2 and TRBJ1-2; 8 bases are shared with TRBD1. The CDR3 totals 15 residues. V was clipped by 1 base and J by 4 bases; unmatched bases: 5. Germline V gene sequence: CDR1 SGHTA, CDR2 FQGNSA. This CDR3 is CASSLGQGQVYGYTF. In DNA, the CDR3 is TGTGCCAGCAGCTTAGGCCAGGGACAGGTCTATGGCTACACCTTC.

The rearrangement links TRBV19 to TRBJ1-5; no firm D call. CDR3 length: 15 residues. Trimming stripped 5 bases from V and 0 bases from J, with 11 bases between. Per the germline V gene, CDR1 is LNHDA and CDR2 is SQIVND (reference sequence). CDR3 nucleotides: TGTGCCAGTAGTCTGTATCCTGTTAGCAATCAGCCCCAGCATTTT. Protein: CASSLYPVSNQPQHF.

The gene calls are TRBV4-3 and TRBJ2-5; D is unresolved. Trimming removed 0 bases from V and 5 bases from J, with 7 bases in between. CDR3 size: 13 residues. CDR1 LGHNA and CDR2 YSLEER come from the germline V gene. For the CDR3, the DNA is TGCGCCAGCAGCCAAGATAGACTCGAGACCCAGTACTTC. It is translated as CASSQDRLETQYF.

This clone appeared a few times. The V and J genes are TRBV6-5 and TRBJ2-1; weak D call: TRBD2 (5 bases). The length of the CDR3 is 15 residues. CDR1 and CDR2 (germline): MNHEY, SVGAGI. V was clipped by 3 bases and J by 3 bases, with 12 bases between them. The CDR3 is CASSYEGLIYNEQFF. CDR3 coding DNA: TGTGCCAGCAGTTATGAGGGCCTCATCTACAATGAGCAGTTCTTC.

The chain links TRBV5-4 to TRBJ2-7, with 10 positions matching TRBD2. Germline V gene lookup returns CDR1 SGHNT and CDR2 YYREEE (reference sequence). The ends lost 10 bases at V and 2 bases at J; junction bases unmatched: 6. The CDR3 spans 13 residues. CDR3 nucleotide sequence: TGTGCCGGATGGACTAGCGGAACCTACGAGCAGTACTTC. Translation: CAGWTSGTYEQYF. Supplemented by reference TRBV5-4 and TRBJ2-7, the full variable domain reads ETGVTQSPTHLIKTRGQQVTLRCSSQSGHNTVSWYQQALGQGPQFIFQYYREEENGRGNFPPRFSGLQFPNYSSELNVNALELDDSALYLCAGWTSGTYEQYFGPGTRLTVT.

Turning to this clone: The sample contains more than one DNA sequence encoding this CDR3. V usage is TRBV5-1 and J usage is TRBJ2-5; no clear D. Germline V gene lookup returns CDR1 SGHRS and CDR2 YFSETQ. V gave up 0 bases and J gave up 1 base, with 7 bases separating them. This CDR3 has 14 residues. This CDR3 reads CASSLEGGQETQYF. Here the CDR3 DNA reads TGCGCCAGCAGCTTGGAAGGCGGCCAAGAGACCCAGTACTTC.

The CDR3 region is CASETGSDQPQHF. In DNA form, the CDR3 reads TGTGCCAGCGAAACAGGGTCGGATCAGCCCCAGCATTTT. This sequence joins TRBV2 and TRBJ1-5; the D gene is possibly TRBD1 (6 bases). Trimming shortened V by 8 bases and J by 5 bases, and 13 bases separated the two germline ends. Germline CDR1 reads SNHLY; CDR2 reads FYNNEI. This CDR3 contains 13 residues.

The chain carries TRBV28 and TRBJ1-1, with TRBD1 matching over 8 bases. The germline CDR1 and CDR2 sequences are MDHEN and SYDVKM. J gave up 4 bases and V 11 bases, and 9 bases lay outside the gene matches. This CDR3 region has 13 residues. The CDR3 region has the DNA TGTGCCGGAAAAGACAGGGGTGTCACTGAAGCTTTCTTT. It encodes CAGKDRGVTEAFF.

The chain is built from TRBV5-6 and TRBJ2-3, with 10 bases fitting TRBD2. CDR1 and CDR2 from the germline V gene are SGHDT and YYEEEE. V lost 6 bases, J lost 8 bases, and 9 bases stayed unmatched. The length of the CDR3 is 14 residues. Here the CDR3 reads CASNTATSGATQYF. CDR3 DNA: TGTGCCAGCAACACGGCAACTAGCGGGGCTACGCAGTATTTT.

This chain uses TRBV19 with TRBJ1-2; 10 bases are shared with TRBD1. V lost 5 bases and J lost 11; bases outside the gene matches: 14. Germline values: CDR1 LNHDA, CDR2 SQIVND (reference sequence). The CDR3 runs 15 residues. For the CDR3, the DNA is TGTGCCAGTAGTCCCCAACCGGGACAGGGGCGGAGGTACACCTTC. It translates to CASSPQPGQGRRYTF.

The chain carries TRBV19 and TRBJ1-1, with 7 bases lining up with TRBD1. With 7 bases clipped from V and 1 base from J, the junction kept 9 bases outside the gene matches. This CDR3 region has 15 residues. Germline CDR1 LNHDA, CDR2 SQIVND (reference sequence). As DNA, the CDR3 is TGTGCCAGTATTCCATTGACAGGGAGGAACACTGAAGCTTTCTTT. Translation gives CASIPLTGRNTEAFF.

The CDR3 sequence: CASSPGGWNYEQYF. Here the CDR3 DNA reads TGTGCCAGCAGCCCCGGGGGGTGGAACTACGAGCAGTACTTC. V usage is TRBV14 and J usage is TRBJ2-7; the match to TRBD2 covers 7 bases. This CDR3 is built from 14 residues. Germline CDR1 reads SGHDN; CDR2 reads FVKESK. J was trimmed by 3 bases and V by 4 bases; bases with no gene match: 6.